The T cell receptor (beta chain) under discussion was sequenced for a study of blood T cell repertoires in COVID-19. In the study's own analysis: Nucleated cell number was recorded as an estimate derived from reference gene primer amplification. Profiling relied on immunoSEQ multiplex PCR, and the TCRdb table lists in-frame clones only, not all of them. The V and J calls and the clone size are those of that table, but D and trimming were determined from the DNA. The repertoire holds about 190,000 clones, with around four fifths as singletons. From germline, CDR1 is MDHEN and CDR2 SYDVKM. The CDR3 spans 13 residues. Trimming stripped 5 bases from V and 4 bases from J, with 12 bases between.

This chain links TRBV28 with TRBJ2-7; TRBD1 is a possible D gene (5 bases). The specimen was peripheral blood. This TCR was recovered from a woman aged 40 to 50 with acute or convalescent COVID-19. The CDR3 coding sequence is TGTGCCAGCAGTACGTTCGACAGATACGAGCAGTACTTC. The encoded protein is CASSTFDRYEQYF.